A selection of T cell receptor beta chains follows, all from one sample in a study of shared clonotypes between healthy human individuals. Profiled with immunoSEQ multiplex PCR; TCRdb holds only in-frame clones, not every one. This sample has around 940,000 clones, with over 60% found just once. Input material: memory CD4+ T cells sorted from blood. Receptors were obtained from a man between 18 and 29 years old in good health. CDR3s include the opening cysteine and the closing phenylalanine or tryptophan. Fields, in order: J gene, V gene, CDR3 protein.

>TRBJ2-2|TRBV29-1
CSVSNTGELFF
>TRBJ2-5|TRBV25-1
CASSSGTGGRKTQYF
>TRBJ2-7|TRBV7-2
CASSPRQASYEQYF
>TRBJ1-3|TRBV5-1
CASRPTGTGERVTIYF
>TRBJ2-7|TRBV5-1
CASSLTAGGSYEQYF
>TRBJ2-1|TRBV10-3
CAIRGTGNLYEQFF
>TRBJ2-3|TRBV6-4
CASSVSLEGPSQYF
>TRBJ2-7|TRBV18
CASSPSGTGVAEQYF
>TRBJ1-2|TRBV28
CASSLGGYRGSSHGYTF
>TRBJ1-2|TRBV4-3
CASSQSHSSASGYTF
>TRBJ1-1|TRBV19
CASSITEMDTEAFF
>TRBJ2-1|TRBV2
CASSFGTSGDNEQFF
>TRBJ2-3|TRBV11-2
CASSLGGGSTDTQYF
>TRBJ1-5|TRBV4-3
CASSQEPTGINQPQHF
>TRBJ2-3|TRBV6-6
CASSYLVGVADTQYF
>TRBJ2-4|TRBV5-1
CASREGGPENIQYF
>TRBJ1-1|TRBV4-1
CASSQRGGDKAFF
>TRBJ1-5|TRBV6-1
CASSPGEAGNQPQHF
>TRBJ2-3|TRBV11-3
CASSFSGGTDTQYF
>TRBJ1-5|TRBV15
CATSRDGRANQPQHF
>TRBJ1-2|TRBV5-1
CASSYTPNYGYTF
>TRBJ1-2|TRBV19
CASSKTGHGYTF
>TRBJ1-2|TRBV9
CASSVEAGGYSSGGYTF
>TRBJ2-1|TRBV4-1
CASRLAGGNEQFF
>TRBJ1-4|TRBV28
CASSSGVEKLFF
>TRBJ1-2|TRBV28
CASSLFEGVISNYGYTF